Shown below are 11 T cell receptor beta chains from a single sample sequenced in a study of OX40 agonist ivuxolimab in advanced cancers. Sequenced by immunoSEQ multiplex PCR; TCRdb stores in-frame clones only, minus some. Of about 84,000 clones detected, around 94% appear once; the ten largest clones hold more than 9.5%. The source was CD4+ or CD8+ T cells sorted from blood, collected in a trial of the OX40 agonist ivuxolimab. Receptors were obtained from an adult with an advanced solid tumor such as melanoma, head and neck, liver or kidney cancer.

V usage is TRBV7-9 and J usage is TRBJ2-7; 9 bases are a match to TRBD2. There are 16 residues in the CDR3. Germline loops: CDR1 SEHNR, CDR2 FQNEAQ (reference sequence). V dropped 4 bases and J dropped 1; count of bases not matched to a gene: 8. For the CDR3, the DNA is TGTGCCAGCAGCTCCTCAGATAGCGGGAGATCCTACGAGCAGTACTTC. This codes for CASSSSDSGRSYEQYF.

The CDR3 nucleotides read TGTGCCTGGAGTGTAGGGGGCCCCTACGAGCAGTACTTC. Protein: CAWSVGGPYEQYF. The chain recombines TRBV30 with TRBJ2-7; 7 bases agree with TRBD1. This CDR3 contains 13 residues. Trimming at V came to 0 bases and at J to 2 bases, leaving 1 base not matched to a gene. Germline V gene lookup returns CDR1 GTSNPN and CDR2 SVGIG (reference sequence).

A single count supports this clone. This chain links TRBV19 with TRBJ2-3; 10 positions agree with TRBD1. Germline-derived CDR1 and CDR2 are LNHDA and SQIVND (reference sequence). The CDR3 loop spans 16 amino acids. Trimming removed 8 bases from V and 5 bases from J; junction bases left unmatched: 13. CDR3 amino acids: CASRRDRGVSEDTQYF. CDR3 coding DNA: TGTGCCAGTCGAAGGGACAGGGGCGTTTCAGAAGATACGCAGTATTTT.

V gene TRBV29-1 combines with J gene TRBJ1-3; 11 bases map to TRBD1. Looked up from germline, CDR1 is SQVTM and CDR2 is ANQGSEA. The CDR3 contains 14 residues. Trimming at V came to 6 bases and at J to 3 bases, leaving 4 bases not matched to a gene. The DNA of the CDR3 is TGCAGCGTGAGGGGACAGGGGGTTGGAAACACCATATATTTT. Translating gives CSVRGQGVGNTIYF.

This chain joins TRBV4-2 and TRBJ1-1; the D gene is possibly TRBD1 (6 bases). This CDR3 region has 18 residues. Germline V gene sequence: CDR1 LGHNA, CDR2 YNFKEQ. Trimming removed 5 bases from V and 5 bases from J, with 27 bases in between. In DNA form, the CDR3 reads TGTGCCAGCAGCACTTCCTGGGGGCTCATTGATTCGAAAACTGAAGCTTTCTTT. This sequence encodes CASSTSWGLIDSKTEAFF.

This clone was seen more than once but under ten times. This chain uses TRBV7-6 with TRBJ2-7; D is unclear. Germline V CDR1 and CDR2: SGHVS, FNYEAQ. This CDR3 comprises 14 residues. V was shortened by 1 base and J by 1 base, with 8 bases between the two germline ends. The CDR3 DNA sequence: TGTGCCAGCAGCTTAGGAACTGGATCCTACGAGCAGTACTTC. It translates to CASSLGTGSYEQYF.

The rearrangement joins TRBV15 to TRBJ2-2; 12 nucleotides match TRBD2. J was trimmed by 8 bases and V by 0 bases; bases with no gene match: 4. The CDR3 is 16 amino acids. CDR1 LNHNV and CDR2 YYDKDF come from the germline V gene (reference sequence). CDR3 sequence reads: CATSREGLAGSGELFF. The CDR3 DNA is TGTGCCACCAGCAGAGAAGGACTAGCGGGATCTGGGGAGCTGTTTTTT.

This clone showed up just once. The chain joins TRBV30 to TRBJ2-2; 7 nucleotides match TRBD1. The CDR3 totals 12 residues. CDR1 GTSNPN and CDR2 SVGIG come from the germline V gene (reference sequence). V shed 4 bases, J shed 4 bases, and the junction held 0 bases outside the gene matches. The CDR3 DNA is TGTGCCTGGACAGGGGGCACCGGGGAGCTGTTTTTT. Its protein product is CAWTGGTGELFF.

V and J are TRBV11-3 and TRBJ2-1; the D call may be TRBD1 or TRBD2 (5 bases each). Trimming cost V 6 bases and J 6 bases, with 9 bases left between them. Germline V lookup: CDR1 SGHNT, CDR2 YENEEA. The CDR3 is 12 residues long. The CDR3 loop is CASRHGANEQFF. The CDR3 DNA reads TGTGCCAGCAGGCACGGGGCCAATGAGCAGTTCTTC.

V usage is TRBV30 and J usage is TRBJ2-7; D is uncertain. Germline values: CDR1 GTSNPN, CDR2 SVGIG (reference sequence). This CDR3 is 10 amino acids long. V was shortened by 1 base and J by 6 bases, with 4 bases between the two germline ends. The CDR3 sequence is CAWSEGEQYF. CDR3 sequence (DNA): TGTGCCTGGAGTGAGGGCGAGCAGTACTTC.

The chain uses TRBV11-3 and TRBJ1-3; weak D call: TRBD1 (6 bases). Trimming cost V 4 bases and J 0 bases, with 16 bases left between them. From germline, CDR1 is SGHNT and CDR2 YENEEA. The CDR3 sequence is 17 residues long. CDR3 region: CASSSFRDTYSGNTIYF. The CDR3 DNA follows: TGTGCCAGCAGCTCCTTCCGGGACACTTACTCTGGAAACACCATATATTTT.